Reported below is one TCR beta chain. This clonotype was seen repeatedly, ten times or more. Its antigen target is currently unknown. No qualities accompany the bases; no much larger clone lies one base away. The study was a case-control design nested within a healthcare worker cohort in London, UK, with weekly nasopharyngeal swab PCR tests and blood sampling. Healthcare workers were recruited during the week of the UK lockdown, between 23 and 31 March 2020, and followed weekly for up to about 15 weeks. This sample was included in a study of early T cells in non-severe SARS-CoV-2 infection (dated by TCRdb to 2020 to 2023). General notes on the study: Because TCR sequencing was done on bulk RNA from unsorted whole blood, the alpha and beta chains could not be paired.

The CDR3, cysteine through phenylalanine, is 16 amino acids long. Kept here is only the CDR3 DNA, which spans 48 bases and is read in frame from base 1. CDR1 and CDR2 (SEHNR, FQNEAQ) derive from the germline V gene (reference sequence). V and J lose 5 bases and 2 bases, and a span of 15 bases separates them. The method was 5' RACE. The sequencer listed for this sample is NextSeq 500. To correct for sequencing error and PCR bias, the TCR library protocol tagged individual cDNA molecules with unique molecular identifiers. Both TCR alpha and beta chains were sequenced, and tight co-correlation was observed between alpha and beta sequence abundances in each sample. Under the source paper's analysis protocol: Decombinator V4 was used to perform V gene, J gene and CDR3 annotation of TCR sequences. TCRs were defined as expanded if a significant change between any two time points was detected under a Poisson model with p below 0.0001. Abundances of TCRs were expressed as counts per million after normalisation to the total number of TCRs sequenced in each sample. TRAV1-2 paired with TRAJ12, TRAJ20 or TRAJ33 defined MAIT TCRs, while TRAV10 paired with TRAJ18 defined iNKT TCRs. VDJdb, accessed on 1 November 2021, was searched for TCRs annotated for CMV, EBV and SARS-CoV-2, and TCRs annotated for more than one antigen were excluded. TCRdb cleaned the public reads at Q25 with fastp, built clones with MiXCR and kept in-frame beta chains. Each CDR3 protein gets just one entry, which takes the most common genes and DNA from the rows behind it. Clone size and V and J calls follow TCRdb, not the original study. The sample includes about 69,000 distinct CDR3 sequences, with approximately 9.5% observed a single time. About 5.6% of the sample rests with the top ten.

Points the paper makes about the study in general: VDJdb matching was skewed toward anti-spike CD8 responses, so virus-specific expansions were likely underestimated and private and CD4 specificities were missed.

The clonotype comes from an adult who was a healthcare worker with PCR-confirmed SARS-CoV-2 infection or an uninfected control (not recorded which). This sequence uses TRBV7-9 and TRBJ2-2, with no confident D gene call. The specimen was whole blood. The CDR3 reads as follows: CASSLFGLDNTGELFF. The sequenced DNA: TGTGCCAGCAGCCTATTCGGGCTAGACAACACCGGGGAGCTGTTTTTT.